This T cell receptor beta chain stems from a study of early stage breast cancer tumors. General study results and limits: Bulk DNA sequencing of unsorted cells missed chain pairing and markers.

Clones were read by immunoSEQ multiplex PCR, and TCRdb kept only the in-frame ones, dropping some. Among about 31,000 clones listed, around 75% were seen once. This clone was seen only once. Its antigen is undetermined. Relative to the germline gene, one junction end is altered; a read error may explain this. The germline gives CDR1 SGHAT, CDR2 FQNNGV. This CDR3 has 14 amino acids. The source of this sequence is a person aged 40 to 50 with breast cancer. This chain connects TRBV11-2 to TRBJ2-7; a weak D match, TRBD2 (5 bases). The specimen was blood. DNA of the CDR3: TGTGTCAGCTCCCGCGGGCGGTTATCCTACGAGCAGTACTTC. Its protein is CVSSRGRLSYEQYF.